This T cell receptor beta chain appears in the sequencing data of a study of blood T cell repertoires in COVID-19. Study-wide background: Some COVID-19 samples were acute and others convalescent; all came from the United States, Italy and Spain. T cells, B-cell-depleted T cells, or PBMCs provided the cDNA or gDNA that served as material.

The authors' processing: Estimated nucleated cell counts came from reference gene primer amplification. Measured with immunoSEQ multiplex PCR; TCRdb has only the in-frame clones, and not every one. That table is the source of V, J and clone size, and D and trimming were worked out from the DNA. The profile shows roughly 230,000 clones, roughly 80% of them singletons. The receptor's source is a man aged 50 to 59 with active or convalescent COVID-19. The sample consisted of peripheral blood.

In nucleotides, the CDR3 is TGTGCCAGCAGCTCCCAAAGGGACAGGGATGAAAAACTGTTTTTT. It encodes CASSSQRDRDEKLFF. J is TRBJ1-4 and V is TRBV13, with 9 bases fitting TRBD1. Germline V CDR1 and CDR2: PRHDT, FYEKMQ (reference sequence). J lost 6 bases, V lost 4 bases, and 6 bases had no gene match. The CDR3 sequence is 15 residues long.